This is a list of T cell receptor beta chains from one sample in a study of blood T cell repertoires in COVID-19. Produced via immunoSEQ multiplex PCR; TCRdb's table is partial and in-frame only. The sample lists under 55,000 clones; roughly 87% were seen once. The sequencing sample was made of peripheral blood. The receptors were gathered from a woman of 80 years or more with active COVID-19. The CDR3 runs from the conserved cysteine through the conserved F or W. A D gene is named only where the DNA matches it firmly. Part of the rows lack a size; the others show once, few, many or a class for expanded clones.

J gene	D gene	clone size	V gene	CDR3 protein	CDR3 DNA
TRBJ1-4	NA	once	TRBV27	CASSFRRVTNEKLFF	TGTGCCAGCAGTTTTAGGAGGGTAACTAATGAAAAACTGTTTTTT
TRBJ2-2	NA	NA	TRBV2	CASSPGQNTGELFF	TGTGCCAGCAGCCCGGGACAGAACACCGGGGAGCTGTTTTTT
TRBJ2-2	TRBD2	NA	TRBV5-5	CASSRGVNTGELFF	TGTGCCAGCAGCCGGGGGGTTAACACCGGGGAGCTGTTTTTT
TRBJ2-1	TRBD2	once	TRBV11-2	CASSLASGVPYNEQFF	TGTGCCAGCAGCTTAGCTAGCGGGGTTCCCTACAATGAGCAGTTCTTC
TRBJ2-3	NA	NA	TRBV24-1	CATSRADTQYF	TGTGCCACCAGTAGAGCAGATACGCAGTATTTT
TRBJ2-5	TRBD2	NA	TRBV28	CASSPPMTSGETQYF	TGTGCCAGCAGTCCACCGATGACTAGCGGAGAGACCCAGTACTTC
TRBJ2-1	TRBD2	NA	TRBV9	CASSVGLAGALNEQFF	TGTGCCAGCAGCGTAGGACTAGCGGGGGCCTTGAATGAGCAGTTCTTC
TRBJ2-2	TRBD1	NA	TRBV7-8	CASSFDRVITGELFF	TGTGCCAGCAGCTTCGACAGGGTTATCACCGGGGAGCTGTTTTTT
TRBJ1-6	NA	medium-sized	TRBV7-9	CASSSWTAPSGSPLHF	TGTGCCAGCAGTTCCTGGACAGCCCCGTCTGGGTCACCCCTCCACTTT
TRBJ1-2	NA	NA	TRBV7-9	CASSFRDTYFTF	TGTGCCAGCAGCTTCCGGGACACTTATTTCACCTTC
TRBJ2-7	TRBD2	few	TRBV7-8	CASSLGQRGGIKNEQYF	TGTGCCAGCAGCTTAGGGCAACGGGGGGGGATAAAAAACGAGCAGTACTTC
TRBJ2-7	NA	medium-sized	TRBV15	CATSRTQGIGYEQYF	TGTGCCACCAGCAGAACACAGGGAATCGGCTACGAGCAGTACTTC
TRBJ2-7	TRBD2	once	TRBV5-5	CASSLLGGDSTYEQYF	TGTGCCAGCAGCTTGCTGGGAGGGGATTCAACCTACGAGCAGTACTTC